This T cell receptor (beta chain) was found in a study of control samples from healthy donors and cancer patients. Germline values: CDR1 SNHLY, CDR2 FYNNEI. J was trimmed by 2 bases and V by 3 bases; bases with no gene match: 7. The CDR3 is 17 residues long. Clones were read by immunoSEQ multiplex PCR, and TCRdb kept only the in-frame ones, dropping some. This table holds 90,000 or so clones, roughly 89% found once. Material for sequencing was blood. The J gene is TRBJ2-1, the V gene TRBV2, with 10 nucleotides matching TRBD2. The origin of this receptor is a woman in her fifties or sixties in good health. CDR3 protein: CASSDGLSGGAYNEQFF. The CDR3 DNA reads TGTGCCAGCAGTGATGGGTTGAGCGGGGGGGCCTACAATGAGCAGTTCTTC. The full variable domain, its missing parts supplied by reference TRBV2 and TRBJ2-1, is EPEVTQTPSHQVTQMGQEVILRCVPISNHLYFYWYRQILGQKVEFLVSFYNNEISEKSEIFDDQFSVERPDGSNFTLKIRSTKLEDSAMYFCASSDGLSGGAYNEQFFGPGTRLTVL.